This entry concerns a single T cell receptor (beta chain). Antigen unknown. The data originate from a study of Ad26.COV2.S vaccination and SARS-CoV-2 variants. The study's findings and limits: Possibly, TCR breadth and depth analyses underestimated total T cell responses. Higher spike-specific TCR breadth was found in vaccine recipients than in placebo recipients.

Only in-frame clones appear in the TCRdb table, and some are missing; sequencing was by immunoSEQ multiplex PCR. The data show around 450,000 clones, about 91% seen once. The germline V and J ends were trimmed by 5 bases and 1 base, with 8 bases remaining between them. The CDR3 covers 13 residues. Treatment: roughly 20 received Ad26.COV2.S at low or high dose, single or two shots; 5 received placebo; per-sample allocation not given. Specimen acquisition occurred on day 63 following the initial vaccine or placebo injection. The vaccine antigen was prefusion-stabilized Wuhan SARS-CoV-2 spike. The TCR sequence derives from a person aged 18 to 59 who received the Ad26.COV2.S COVID-19 vaccine or a placebo. The genes are TRBV12-3 or TRBV12-4 and TRBJ2-5, with D unresolved. Source: peripheral blood, taken in a trial of Ad26.COV2.S vaccine versus placebo. The DNA of the CDR3 is TGTGCCAGCAGTATAAGTGGCCAAGAGACCCAGTACTTC. Its protein product is CASSISGQETQYF.